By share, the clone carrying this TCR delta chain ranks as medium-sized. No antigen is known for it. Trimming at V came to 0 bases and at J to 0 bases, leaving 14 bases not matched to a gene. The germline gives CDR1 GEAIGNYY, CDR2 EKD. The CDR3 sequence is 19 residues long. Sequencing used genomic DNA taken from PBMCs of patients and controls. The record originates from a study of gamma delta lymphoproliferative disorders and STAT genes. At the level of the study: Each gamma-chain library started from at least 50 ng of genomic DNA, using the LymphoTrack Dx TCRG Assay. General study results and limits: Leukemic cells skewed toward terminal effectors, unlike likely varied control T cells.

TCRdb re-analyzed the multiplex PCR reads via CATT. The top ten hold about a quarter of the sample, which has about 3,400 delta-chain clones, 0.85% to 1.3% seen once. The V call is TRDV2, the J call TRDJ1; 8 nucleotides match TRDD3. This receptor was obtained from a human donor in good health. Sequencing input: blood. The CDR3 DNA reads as TGTGCCTGTGACACCGTAAATCTGGGGGACCGACCAAACACCGATAAACTCATCTTT. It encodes CACDTVNLGDRPNTDKLIF.